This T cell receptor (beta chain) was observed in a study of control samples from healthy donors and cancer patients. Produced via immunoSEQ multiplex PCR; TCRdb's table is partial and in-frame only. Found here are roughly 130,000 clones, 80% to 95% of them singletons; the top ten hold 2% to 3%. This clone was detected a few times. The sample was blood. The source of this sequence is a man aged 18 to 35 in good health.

The CDR3 reads CASSSPYNEQFF. The CDR3 bases are TGTGCCAGCAGTTCTCCCTACAATGAGCAGTTCTTC. The chain is built from TRBV6-5 and TRBJ2-1, with D unresolved. With 4 bases removed from V and 2 bases from J, the gap between germline ends came to 3 bases. CDR1 MNHEY and CDR2 SVGAGI come from the germline V gene. This CDR3 spans 12 amino acids.